This T cell receptor beta chain emerged from a study of T cell responses to AZD1222 COVID-19 vaccine. Germline CDR1 and CDR2: SGHRS and YFSETQ. The V gene lost 2 bases and the J gene lost 0 bases, with 14 bases spanning the gap. This CDR3 has 16 residues. Method: immunoSEQ multiplex PCR; TCRdb's copy keeps in-frame clones and lacks some. The sample contains 95,000 to 150,000 clones, almost 95% of which appear only once. This clone was observed once. Its target is unknown. The study, taken as a whole, reports: Repertoire sampling was restricted to post-peak T cell response timepoints.

Sequenced here: peripheral blood, sampled on day 0 of AZD1222 vaccination. The chain employs TRBV5-1 and TRBJ1-1, with a weak D call TRBD1 (5 bases). The TCR sequence derives from an adult in good health. CDR3 residues: CASSFTPGHVNTEAFF. The CDR3 DNA sequence: TGCGCCAGCAGCTTTACCCCCGGACACGTGAACACTGAAGCTTTCTTT.